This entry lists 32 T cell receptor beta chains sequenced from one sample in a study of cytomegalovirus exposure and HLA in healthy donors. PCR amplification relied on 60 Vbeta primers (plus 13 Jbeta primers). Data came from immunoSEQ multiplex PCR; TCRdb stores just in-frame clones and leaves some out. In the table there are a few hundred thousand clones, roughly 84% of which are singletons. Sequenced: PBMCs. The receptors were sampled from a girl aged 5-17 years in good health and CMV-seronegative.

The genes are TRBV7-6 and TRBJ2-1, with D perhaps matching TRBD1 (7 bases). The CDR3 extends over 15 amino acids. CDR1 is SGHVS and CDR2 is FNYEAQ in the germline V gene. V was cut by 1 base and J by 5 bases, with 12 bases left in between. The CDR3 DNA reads TGTGCCAGCAGCTTAGGCCAGGGGGGTCACAATGAGCAGTTCTTC. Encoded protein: CASSLGQGGHNEQFF. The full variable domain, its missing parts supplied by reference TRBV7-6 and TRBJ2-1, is GAGVSQSPRYKVTKRGQDVALRCDPISGHVSLYWYRQALGQGPEFLTYFNYEAQQDKSGLPNDRFSAERPEGSISTLTIQRTEQRDSAMYRCASSLGQGGHNEQFFGPGTRLTVL.

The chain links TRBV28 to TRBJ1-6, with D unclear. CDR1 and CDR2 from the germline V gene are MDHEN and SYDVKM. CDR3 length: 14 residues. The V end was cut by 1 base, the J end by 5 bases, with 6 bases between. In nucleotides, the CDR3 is TGTGCCAGCAGTTTATCGGAGAATAATTCACCCCTCCACTTT. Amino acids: CASSLSENNSPLHF.

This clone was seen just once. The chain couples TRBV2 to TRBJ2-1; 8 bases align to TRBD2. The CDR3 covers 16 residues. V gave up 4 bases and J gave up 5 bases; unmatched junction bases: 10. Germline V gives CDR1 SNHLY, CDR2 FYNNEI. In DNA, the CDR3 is TGTGCCAGCAGTGCCCCATTCGGACTAGCCCACAATGAGCAGTTCTTC. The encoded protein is CASSAPFGLAHNEQFF.

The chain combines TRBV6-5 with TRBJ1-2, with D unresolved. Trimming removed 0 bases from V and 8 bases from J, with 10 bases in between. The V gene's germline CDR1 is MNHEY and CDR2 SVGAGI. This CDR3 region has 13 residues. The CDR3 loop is CASSYSRLRGYTF. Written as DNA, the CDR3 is TGTGCCAGCAGTTACTCGAGGTTAAGGGGCTACACCTTC.

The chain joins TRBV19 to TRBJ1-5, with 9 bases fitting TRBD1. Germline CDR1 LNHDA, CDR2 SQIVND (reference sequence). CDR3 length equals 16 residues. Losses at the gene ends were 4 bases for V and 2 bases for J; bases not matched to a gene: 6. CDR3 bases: TGTGCCAGTAGTACCCCATGGACAGGGGGCAATCAGCCCCAGCATTTT. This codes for CASSTPWTGGNQPQHF.

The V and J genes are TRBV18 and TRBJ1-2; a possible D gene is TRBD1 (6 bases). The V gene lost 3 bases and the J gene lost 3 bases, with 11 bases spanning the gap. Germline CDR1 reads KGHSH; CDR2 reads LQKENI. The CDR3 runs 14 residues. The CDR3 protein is CASSPSGQDYGYTF. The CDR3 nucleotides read TGTGCCAGCTCACCCTCGGGACAAGACTATGGCTACACCTTC.

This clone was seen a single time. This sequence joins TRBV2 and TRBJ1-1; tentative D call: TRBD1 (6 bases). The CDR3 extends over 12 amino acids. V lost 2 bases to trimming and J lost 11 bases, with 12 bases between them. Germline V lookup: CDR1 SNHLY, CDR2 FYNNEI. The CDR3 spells CASSEPGEQAFF. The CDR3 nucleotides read TGTGCCAGCAGTGAACCAGGGGAGCAGGCTTTCTTT.

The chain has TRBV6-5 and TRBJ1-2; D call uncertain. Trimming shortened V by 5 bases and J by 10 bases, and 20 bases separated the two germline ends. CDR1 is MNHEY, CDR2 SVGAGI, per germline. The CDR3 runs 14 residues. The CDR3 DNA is TGTGCCAGCAGTGTCGACGGCGGGGTTCAATACTACACCTTC. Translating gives CASSVDGGVQYYTF.

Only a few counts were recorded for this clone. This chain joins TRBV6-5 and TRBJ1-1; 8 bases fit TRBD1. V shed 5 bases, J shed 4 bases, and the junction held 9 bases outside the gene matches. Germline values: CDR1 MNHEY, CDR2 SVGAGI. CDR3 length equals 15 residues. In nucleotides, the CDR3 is TGTGCCAGCAGTCAAGACAGGGGTTGGGTCACTGAAGCTTTCTTT. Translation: CASSQDRGWVTEAFF.

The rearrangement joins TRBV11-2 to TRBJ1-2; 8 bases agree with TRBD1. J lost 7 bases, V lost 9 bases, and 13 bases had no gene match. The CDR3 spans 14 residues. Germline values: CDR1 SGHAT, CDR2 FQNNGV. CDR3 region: CASTSGQGVSGYTF. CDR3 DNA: TGTGCCAGTACTTCCGGACAGGGTGTGTCTGGCTACACCTTC.

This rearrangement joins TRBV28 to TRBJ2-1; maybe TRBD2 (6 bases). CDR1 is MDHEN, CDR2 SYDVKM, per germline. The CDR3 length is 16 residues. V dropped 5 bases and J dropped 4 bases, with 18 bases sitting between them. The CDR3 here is CASSPSGTRYYNEQFF. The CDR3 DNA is TGTGCCAGCAGTCCCTCCGGGACTCGCTATTACAATGAGCAGTTCTTC.

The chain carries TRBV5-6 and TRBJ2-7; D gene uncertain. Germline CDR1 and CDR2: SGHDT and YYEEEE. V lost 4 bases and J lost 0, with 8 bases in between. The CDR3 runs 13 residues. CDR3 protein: CASSKQSSYEQYF. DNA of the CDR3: TGTGCCAGCAGCAAACAGAGCTCCTACGAGCAGTACTTC.

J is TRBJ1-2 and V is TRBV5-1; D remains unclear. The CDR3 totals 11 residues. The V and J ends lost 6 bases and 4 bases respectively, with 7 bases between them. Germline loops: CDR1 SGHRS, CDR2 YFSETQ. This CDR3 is CASKGGYGYTF. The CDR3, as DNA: TGCGCCAGCAAGGGAGGCTATGGCTACACCTTC.

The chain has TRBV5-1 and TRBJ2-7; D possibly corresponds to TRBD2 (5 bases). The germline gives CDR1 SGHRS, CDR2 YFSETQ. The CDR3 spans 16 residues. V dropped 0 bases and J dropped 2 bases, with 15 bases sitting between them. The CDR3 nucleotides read TGCGCCAGCAGCTTGGGATCCATAACTAGTACCTACGAGCAGTACTTC. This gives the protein CASSLGSITSTYEQYF. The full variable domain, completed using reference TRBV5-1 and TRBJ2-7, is KAGVTQTPRYLIKTRGQQVTLSCSPISGHRSVSWYQQTPGQGLQFLFEYFSETQRNKGNFPGRFSGRQFSNSRSEMNVSTLELGDSALYLCASSLGSITSTYEQYFGPGTRLTVT.

The chain's CDR3 is CASSLAPSSYNEQFF. The DNA of the CDR3 is TGCGCCAGCAGCTTGGCCCCCAGCTCCTACAATGAGCAGTTCTTC. This chain connects TRBV5-1 to TRBJ2-1; no clear D gene. V lost 0 bases and J 0 bases, leaving 7 bases between the germline ends. Germline V gives CDR1 SGHRS, CDR2 YFSETQ. This CDR3 is built from 15 residues.

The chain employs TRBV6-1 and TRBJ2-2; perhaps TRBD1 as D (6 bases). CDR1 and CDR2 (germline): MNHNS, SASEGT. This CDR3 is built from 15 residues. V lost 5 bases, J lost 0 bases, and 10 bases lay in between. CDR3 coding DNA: TGTGCCAGCAGTTCGGGACACCCGAACACCGGGGAGCTGTTTTTT. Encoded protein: CASSSGHPNTGELFF.

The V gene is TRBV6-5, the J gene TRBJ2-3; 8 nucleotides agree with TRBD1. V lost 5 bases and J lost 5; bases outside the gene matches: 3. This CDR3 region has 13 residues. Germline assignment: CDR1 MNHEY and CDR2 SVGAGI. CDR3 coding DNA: TGTGCCAGCAGTCTCACAGGGGGAGATACGCAGTATTTT. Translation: CASSLTGGDTQYF.

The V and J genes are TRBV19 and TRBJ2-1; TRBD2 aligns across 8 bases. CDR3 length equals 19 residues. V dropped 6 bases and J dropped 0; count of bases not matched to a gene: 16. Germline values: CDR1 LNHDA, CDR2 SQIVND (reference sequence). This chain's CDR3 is CASRPAGGLFSRSYNEQFF. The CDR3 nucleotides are TGTGCCAGTAGGCCTGCGGGGGGACTTTTCTCGCGCTCCTACAATGAGCAGTTCTTC.

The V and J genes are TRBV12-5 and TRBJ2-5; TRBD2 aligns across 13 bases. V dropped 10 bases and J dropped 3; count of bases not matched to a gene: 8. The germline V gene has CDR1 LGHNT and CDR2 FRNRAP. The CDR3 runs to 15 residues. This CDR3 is CATFSGTSGEETQYF. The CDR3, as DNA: TGTGCTACTTTCTCCGGGACTAGCGGGGAAGAGACCCAGTACTTC.

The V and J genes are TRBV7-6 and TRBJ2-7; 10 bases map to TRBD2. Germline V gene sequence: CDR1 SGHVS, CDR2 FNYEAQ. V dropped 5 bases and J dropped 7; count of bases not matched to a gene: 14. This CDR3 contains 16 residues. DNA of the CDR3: TGTGCCAGCAGCAACTCGACGCTAGCGGGAGTACGTGAGCAGTACTTC. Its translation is CASSNSTLAGVREQYF.

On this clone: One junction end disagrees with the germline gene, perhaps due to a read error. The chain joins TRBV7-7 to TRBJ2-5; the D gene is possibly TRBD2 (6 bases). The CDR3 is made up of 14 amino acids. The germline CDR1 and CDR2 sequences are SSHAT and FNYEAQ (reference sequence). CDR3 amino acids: CASSLGGAVKTQYF. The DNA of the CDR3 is TGTGCTAGCAGCTTAGGCGGGGCGGTTAAGACCCAGTACTTC. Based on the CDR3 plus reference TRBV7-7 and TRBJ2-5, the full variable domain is GAGVSQSPRYKVTKRGQDVTLRCDPISSHATLYWYQQALGQGPEFLTYFNYEAQPDKSGLPSDRFSAERPEGSISTLTIQRTEQRDSAMYRCASSLGGAVKTQYFGPGTRLLVL.

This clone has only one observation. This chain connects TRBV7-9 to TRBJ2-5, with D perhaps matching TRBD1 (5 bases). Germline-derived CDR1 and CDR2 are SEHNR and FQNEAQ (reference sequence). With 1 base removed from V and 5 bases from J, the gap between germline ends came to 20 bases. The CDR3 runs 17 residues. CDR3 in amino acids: CASSLDQATTVWETQYF. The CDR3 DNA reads TGTGCCAGCAGCTTAGATCAAGCGACGACAGTTTGGGAGACCCAGTACTTC. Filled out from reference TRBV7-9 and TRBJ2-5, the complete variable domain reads DTGVSQNPRHKITKRGQNVTFRCDPISEHNRLYWYRQTLGQGPEFLTYFQNEAQLEKSRLLSDRFSAERPKGSFSTLEIQRTEQGDSAMYLCASSLDQATTVWETQYFGPGTRLLVL.

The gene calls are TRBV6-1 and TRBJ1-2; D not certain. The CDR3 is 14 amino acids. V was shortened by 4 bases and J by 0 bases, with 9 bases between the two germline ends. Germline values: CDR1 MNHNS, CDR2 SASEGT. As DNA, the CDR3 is TGTGCCAGCAGTGCAGGAATGTCTAACTATGGCTACACCTTC. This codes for CASSAGMSNYGYTF.

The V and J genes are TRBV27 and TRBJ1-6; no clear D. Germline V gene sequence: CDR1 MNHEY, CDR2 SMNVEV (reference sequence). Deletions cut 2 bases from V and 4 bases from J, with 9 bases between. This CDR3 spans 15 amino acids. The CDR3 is CASSLSQRYNSPLHF. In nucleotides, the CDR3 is TGTGCCAGCAGTTTAAGTCAACGGTATAATTCACCCCTCCACTTT.

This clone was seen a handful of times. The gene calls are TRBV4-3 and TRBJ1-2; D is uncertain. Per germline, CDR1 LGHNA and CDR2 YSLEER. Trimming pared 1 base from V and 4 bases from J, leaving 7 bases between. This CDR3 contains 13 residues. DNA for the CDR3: TGCGCCAGCAGCCAAGCTGCCGGCTATGGCTACACCTTC. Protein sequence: CASSQAAGYGYTF.

The CDR3 sequence: CASSYGQGAYEQYF. Here the CDR3 DNA reads TGCGCCAGCAGCTATGGACAGGGAGCCTACGAGCAGTACTTC. V gene TRBV5-1 combines with J gene TRBJ2-7, with 8 positions matching TRBD1. The CDR3 length is 14 residues. The junction had 4 bases not matched to a gene; V was cut back by 3 bases and J by 2 bases. Germline V gene lookup returns CDR1 SGHRS and CDR2 YFSETQ.

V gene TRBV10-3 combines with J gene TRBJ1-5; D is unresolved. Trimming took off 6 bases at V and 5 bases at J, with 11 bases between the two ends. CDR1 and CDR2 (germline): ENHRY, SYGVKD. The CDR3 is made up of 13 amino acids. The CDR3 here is CAISAGLDQPQHF. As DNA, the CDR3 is TGTGCCATCAGCGCTGGACTCGATCAGCCCCAGCATTTT.

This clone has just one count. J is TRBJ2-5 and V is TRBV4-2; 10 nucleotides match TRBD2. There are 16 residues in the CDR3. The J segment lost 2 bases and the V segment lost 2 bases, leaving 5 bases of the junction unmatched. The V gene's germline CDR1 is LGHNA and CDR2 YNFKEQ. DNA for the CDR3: TGTGCCAGCAGCCAATCCCTAGCGGGGGTGCAAGAGACCCAGTACTTC. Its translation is CASSQSLAGVQETQYF.

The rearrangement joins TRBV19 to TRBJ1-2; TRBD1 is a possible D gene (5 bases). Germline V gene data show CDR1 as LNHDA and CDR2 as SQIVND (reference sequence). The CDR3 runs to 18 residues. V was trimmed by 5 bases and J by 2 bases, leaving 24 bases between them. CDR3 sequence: CASSADSILGLLNYGYTF. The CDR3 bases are TGTGCCAGTAGTGCCGACAGTATCTTGGGGCTACTAAACTATGGCTACACCTTC.

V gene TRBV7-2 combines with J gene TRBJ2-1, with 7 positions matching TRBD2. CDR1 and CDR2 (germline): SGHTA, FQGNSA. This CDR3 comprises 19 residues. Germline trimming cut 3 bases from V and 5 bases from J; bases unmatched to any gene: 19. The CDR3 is CASSFVASGLLGLDNEQFF. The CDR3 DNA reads TGTGCCAGCAGCTTCGTAGCTAGCGGTCTCCTGGGGCTTGACAATGAGCAGTTCTTC. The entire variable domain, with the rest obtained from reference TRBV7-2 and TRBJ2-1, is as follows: GAGVSQSPSNKVTEKGKDVELRCDPISGHTALYWYRQSLGQGLEFLIYFQGNSAPDKSGLPSDRFSAERTGGSVSTLTIQRTQQEDSAVYLCASSFVASGLLGLDNEQFFGPGTRLTVL.

The CDR3 coding sequence is TGTGCCAGCAGCCAAGTCCCCGACAGGGGCTACGAGCAGTACTTC. Encoded protein: CASSQVPDRGYEQYF. This chain connects TRBV4-2 to TRBJ2-5; TRBD1 matches 8 bases. The J call may be wrong; the DNA end is better matched by TRBJ2-7. Germline V gene data show CDR1 as LGHNA and CDR2 as YNFKEQ. This CDR3 has 15 residues.

As DNA, the CDR3 is TGTGCCAGCAGCGTAGGCGGGGGGGGTTTTAGCACAGATACGCAGTATTTT. Its protein is CASSVGGGGFSTDTQYF. V usage is TRBV9 and J usage is TRBJ2-3; 9 nucleotides match TRBD2. The trim removed 0 bases at V and 0 bases at J, leaving 5 bases unmatched. There are 17 residues in the CDR3. Germline values: CDR1 SGDLS, CDR2 YYNGEE.